The rows below give T cell receptor beta chains drawn from one sample of a study of tumor-infiltrating lymphocytes in primary liver carcinoma. Via MiXCR, TCRdb re-called the multiplex PCR reads, giving one row per CDR3 protein. This repertoire shows some 180,000 distinct CDR3 sequences, around 60% found once; its top ten account for 65% to 80%. Input material: peripheral blood. These receptors were obtained from a man between 40 and 49 years old with primary liver carcinoma and hepatitis B virus infection. Both conserved end residues are part of each CDR3. A D gene is named only where the DNA matches it firmly. Some rows have no size entry. The others give once, few or many, or a class for an expanded clone.

CDR3 DNA: TGTACCAACAGCTTATTTGGAGGGCTCTCCTACGAGCAGTACTTC; CDR3 protein: CTNSLFGGLSYEQYF; clone size: -; J gene: TRBJ2-7; D gene: -; V gene: TRBV11-2
CDR3 DNA: TGTGCCAGCAGTTCGGGGTCACAAGGGACCCAGTACTTC; CDR3 protein: CASSSGSQGTQYF; clone size: -; J gene: TRBJ2-5; D gene: -; V gene: TRBV11-2
CDR3 DNA: TGTGCCAGCAGTGGGGTAGCGGGAGTCTACAATGAGCAGTTCTTC; CDR3 protein: CASSGVAGVYNEQFF; clone size: few; J gene: TRBJ2-1; D gene: TRBD2; V gene: TRBV6-5
CDR3 DNA: TGTGCCAGCAGCCGCCGGGACAGGGAGTACGAGCAGTACTTC; CDR3 protein: CASSRRDREYEQYF; clone size: -; J gene: TRBJ2-7; D gene: TRBD1; V gene: TRBV14
CDR3 DNA: TGTGCCAGCAGCCCTTCTCGGGGGGGTGCCTATGGCTACACCTTC; CDR3 protein: CASSPSRGGAYGYTF; clone size: -; J gene: TRBJ1-2; D gene: -; V gene: TRBV11-2
CDR3 DNA: TGTGCCAGCAGCCAAGAGGGTAGCGGAGCGAATATTTACGAGCAGTGCTTC; CDR3 protein: CASSQEGSGANIYEQCF; clone size: -; J gene: TRBJ2-7; D gene: -; V gene: TRBV4-2
CDR3 DNA: TGTGCCATCAACAAGGACGGCGATAGCAATCAGCCCCAGCATTTT; CDR3 protein: CAINKDGDSNQPQHF; clone size: -; J gene: TRBJ1-5; D gene: -; V gene: TRBV10-3
CDR3 DNA: TGCAGTGCCCCGGGACAGGGTTTCTCTATGAACACTGAAGCTTTCTTT; CDR3 protein: CSAPGQGFSMNTEAFF; clone size: few; J gene: TRBJ1-1; D gene: TRBD1; V gene: TRBV29-1
CDR3 DNA: TGCGGCGTTATGGGGGGGAAGGCTAGCGGGAGCTCCTACGAGCAGTACTTC; CDR3 protein: CGVMGGKASGSSYEQYF; clone size: -; J gene: TRBJ2-7; D gene: TRBD2; V gene: TRBV29-1
CDR3 DNA: TGTGCCAGCAGTCCGGGGATTAGCAATCAGCCCCAGCATTTT; CDR3 protein: CASSPGISNQPQHF; clone size: -; J gene: TRBJ1-5; D gene: -; V gene: TRBV12-3/TRBV12-4
CDR3 DNA: TGTGCCAGCAGCCCGGGAGGGCGCAGGGCATCCGAGCAGTACTTC; CDR3 protein: CASSPGGRRASEQYF; clone size: -; J gene: TRBJ2-7; D gene: TRBD2; V gene: TRBV5-4
CDR3 DNA: TGCAGCGTTGGTGAGGGCATCTATGGCTACACCTTC; CDR3 protein: CSVGEGIYGYTF; clone size: -; J gene: TRBJ1-2; D gene: -; V gene: TRBV29-1
CDR3 DNA: TGTGCCAGCAGCGAAATGTCCCGCCTTAACACCGGGGAGCTGTTTTTT; CDR3 protein: CASSEMSRLNTGELFF; clone size: -; J gene: TRBJ2-2; D gene: -; V gene: TRBV12-3/TRBV12-4
CDR3 DNA: TGTGCCAGCAGCCAAGGACGAGGGGCAGGTTTTCCCTACGAGCAGTACTTC; CDR3 protein: CASSQGRGAGFPYEQYF; clone size: few; J gene: TRBJ2-7; D gene: -; V gene: TRBV14
CDR3 DNA: TGTGCCAGGTCGGCTAGCAGCTACGAGCAGTACTTC; CDR3 protein: CARSASSYEQYF; clone size: -; J gene: TRBJ2-7; D gene: -; V gene: TRBV11-2
CDR3 DNA: TGCAGCGTCGAAGTCGCTGCGGGAGCCCCCGGGGAGCTGTTTTTT; CDR3 protein: CSVEVAAGAPGELFF; clone size: -; J gene: TRBJ2-2; D gene: TRBD2; V gene: TRBV29-1
CDR3 DNA: TGTGCCAGCAGCTTGGACAGTGGATTTCCTGAAGCTTTCTTT; CDR3 protein: CASSLDSGFPEAFF; clone size: -; J gene: TRBJ1-1; D gene: -; V gene: TRBV5-5
CDR3 DNA: TGTGCCAGCAGTCCCAATAGGGAGACCCAGTACTTC; CDR3 protein: CASSPNRETQYF; clone size: -; J gene: TRBJ2-5; D gene: -; V gene: TRBV12-3/TRBV12-4
CDR3 DNA: TGCAGCGTCGCGGGAACAAGGGACGGGACCCAGTACTTC; CDR3 protein: CSVAGTRDGTQYF; clone size: -; J gene: TRBJ2-5; D gene: -; V gene: TRBV29-1
CDR3 DNA: TGTGCCAGCGGTGAGACAGACAATCAGCCCCAGCATTTT; CDR3 protein: CASGETDNQPQHF; clone size: -; J gene: TRBJ1-5; D gene: -; V gene: TRBV6-1
CDR3 DNA: TGTGTCAGCAGCGAGAGAGCGGGGATCCCCGGGGAGCTGTTTTTT; CDR3 protein: CVSSERAGIPGELFF; clone size: -; J gene: TRBJ2-2; D gene: TRBD2; V gene: TRBV11-1
CDR3 DNA: TGCAGTGTTGATGGGGGGACTCAAGAGACCCAGTACTTC; CDR3 protein: CSVDGGTQETQYF; clone size: few; J gene: TRBJ2-5; D gene: -; V gene: TRBV29-1
CDR3 DNA: TGTGCCAGCAACTCCCCTCGACAGAGGCCCAACTATGGCTACACCTTC; CDR3 protein: CASNSPRQRPNYGYTF; clone size: -; J gene: TRBJ1-2; D gene: -; V gene: TRBV11-2
CDR3 DNA: TGTGCCGGCGGCCCTAGTGAGTCCCCTCAGGGTTACAATGCGCAGTTCTTC; CDR3 protein: CAGGPSESPQGYNAQFF; clone size: -; J gene: TRBJ2-1; D gene: -; V gene: TRBV11-2
CDR3 DNA: TGTGTCAGCAGCTTGGGGGCACACGAGCAGTACTTC; CDR3 protein: CVSSLGAHEQYF; clone size: -; J gene: TRBJ2-7; D gene: -; V gene: TRBV11-2
CDR3 DNA: TGCAGCGTTGTTAGGTCCGGGGAGCTGTTTTTT; CDR3 protein: CSVVRSGELFF; clone size: -; J gene: TRBJ2-2; D gene: -; V gene: TRBV29-1
CDR3 DNA: TGTGCTAGCAGTTACTCACGGAATAGCAATCAGCCCCAGCATTTT; CDR3 protein: CASSYSRNSNQPQHF; clone size: -; J gene: TRBJ1-5; D gene: -; V gene: TRBV6-5
CDR3 DNA: TGCAGCGTTGAAGTGGTGTGGGAGGTTGGGGAGACCCAGTACTTC; CDR3 protein: CSVEVVWEVGETQYF; clone size: -; J gene: TRBJ2-5; D gene: -; V gene: TRBV29-1
CDR3 DNA: TGTGCCAGCAGCTTGAGACAGGGTACCCGCCACGAGGAGTACTTC; CDR3 protein: CASSLRQGTRHEEYF; clone size: -; J gene: TRBJ2-7; D gene: TRBD1; V gene: TRBV11-2
CDR3 DNA: TGTGCCAGCAGTTTGCTGACAGGAGCAGCCAAAAACATTCAGTACTTC; CDR3 protein: CASSLLTGAAKNIQYF; clone size: -; J gene: TRBJ2-4; D gene: -; V gene: TRBV28
CDR3 DNA: TGTGCCAGCAGCTTGGAACAGGGAGGGATACCACCCCTCCACTTT; CDR3 protein: CASSLEQGGIPPLHF; clone size: -; J gene: TRBJ1-6; D gene: -; V gene: TRBV5-8
CDR3 DNA: TGTGCCAGCAGTGAAGCGCCCTACTTCCTAGCCAAAAACATTCAGTACTTC; CDR3 protein: CASSEAPYFLAKNIQYF; clone size: -; J gene: TRBJ2-4; D gene: -; V gene: TRBV6-1
CDR3 DNA: TGTGCCAGCAGTACCTTAGGGAGCGGGAGGGGGGATGGGGATGAGCAGTTCTTC; CDR3 protein: CASSTLGSGRGDGDEQFF; clone size: -; J gene: TRBJ2-1; D gene: TRBD2; V gene: TRBV6-5
CDR3 DNA: TGTGCCAGCAGTGCGCACCGGGACAGGGCGTACAATGAGCAGTTCTTC; CDR3 protein: CASSAHRDRAYNEQFF; clone size: -; J gene: TRBJ2-1; D gene: TRBD1; V gene: TRBV6-1
CDR3 DNA: TGCAGCGCCCTCCGGTATACCTCTGGAAACACCATATATTTT; CDR3 protein: CSALRYTSGNTIYF; clone size: -; J gene: TRBJ1-3; D gene: -; V gene: TRBV29-1
CDR3 DNA: TGTGCCAGCAGTTACTCGAGGGTTAGCAATCAGCCCCAGCATTTT; CDR3 protein: CASSYSRVSNQPQHF; clone size: few; J gene: TRBJ1-5; D gene: -; V gene: TRBV6-6
CDR3 DNA: TGTGCCAGCAGCCCCAGACCAGCGGGTATCAACACCGGGGAGCTGTTTTTT; CDR3 protein: CASSPRPAGINTGELFF; clone size: once; J gene: TRBJ2-2; D gene: -; V gene: TRBV7-8
CDR3 DNA: TGTGCCAGCAGTTTAGCTACCGCCAGGGGACGCGAAAAACTGTTTTTT; CDR3 protein: CASSLATARGREKLFF; clone size: -; J gene: TRBJ1-4; D gene: -; V gene: TRBV12-3/TRBV12-4
CDR3 DNA: TGTGCCACCTCGAGGGCTAATAGCAATCAGCCCCAGCATTTT; CDR3 protein: CATSRANSNQPQHF; clone size: -; J gene: TRBJ1-5; D gene: -; V gene: TRBV5-4
CDR3 DNA: TGTGCCAGCAGGCGGACTAGCGGGAGGGCCGGGACCTACAATGAGCAGTTCTTC; CDR3 protein: CASRRTSGRAGTYNEQFF; clone size: once; J gene: TRBJ2-1; D gene: TRBD2; V gene: TRBV4-2
CDR3 DNA: TGTGCCAGCGCGGACCCCCAGAATCAAGAGACCCAGTACTTC; CDR3 protein: CASADPQNQETQYF; clone size: many; J gene: TRBJ2-5; D gene: -; V gene: TRBV12-3/TRBV12-4
CDR3 DNA: TGTGCCAGCAGTTTCATGAATTCACCCCTCCACTTT; CDR3 protein: CASSFMNSPLHF; clone size: -; J gene: TRBJ1-6; D gene: -; V gene: TRBV6-5